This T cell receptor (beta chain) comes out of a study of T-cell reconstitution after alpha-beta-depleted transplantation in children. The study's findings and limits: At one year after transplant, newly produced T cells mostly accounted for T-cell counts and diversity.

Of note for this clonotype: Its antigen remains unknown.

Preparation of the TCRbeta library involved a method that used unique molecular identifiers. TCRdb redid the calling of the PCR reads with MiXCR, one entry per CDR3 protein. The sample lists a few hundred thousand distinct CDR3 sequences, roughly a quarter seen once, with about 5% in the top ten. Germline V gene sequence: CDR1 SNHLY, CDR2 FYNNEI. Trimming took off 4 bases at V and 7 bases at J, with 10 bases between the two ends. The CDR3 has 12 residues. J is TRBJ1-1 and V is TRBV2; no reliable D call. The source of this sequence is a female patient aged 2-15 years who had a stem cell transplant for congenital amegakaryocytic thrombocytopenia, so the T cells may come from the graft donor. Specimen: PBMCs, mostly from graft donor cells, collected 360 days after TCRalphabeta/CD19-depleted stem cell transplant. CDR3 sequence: CASSGRGGEAFF. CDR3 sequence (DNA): TGTGCCAGCAGTGGCCGCGGAGGTGAAGCTTTCTTT.